The 32 T cell receptor beta chains presented below share a single source sample, sequenced in a study of glioma-infiltrating T cells after dendritic cell vaccination. The protocol was immunoSEQ multiplex PCR, while the TCRdb copy is restricted to in-frame clones and leaves out a portion. The data show about 92,000 clones, with 85% to 90% seen just once and around 16% held by the top ten. The sequencing used blood, collected before dendritic cell vaccination. The source is a human donor with glioblastoma.

The chain joins TRBV7-6 to TRBJ2-5, with D perhaps TRBD2 (6 bases). Germline V gene sequence: CDR1 SGHVS, CDR2 FNYEAQ. The CDR3 loop spans 16 amino acids. V was pared by 5 bases and J by 0 bases, with 16 bases between. CDR3 residues: CASSPAGGGNQETQYF. CDR3 sequence (DNA): TGTGCCAGCAGCCCTGCCGGTGGGGGGAACCAAGAGACCCAGTACTTC.

This sequence joins TRBV7-9 and TRBJ1-2, with TRBD1 as a possible D gene (6 bases). The CDR3 is 14 amino acids. Germline-derived CDR1 and CDR2 are SEHNR and FQNEAQ (reference sequence). V gave up 3 bases and J gave up 5 bases, with 13 bases separating them. This chain's CDR3 is CASSLGQIPYGYTF. In nucleotides, the CDR3 is TGTGCCAGCAGCTTGGGACAAATCCCATATGGCTACACCTTC.

This clone was detected a few times. The CDR3 DNA reads TGTGCCAGCTCCGAGGGGACTACGTCCTACGAGCAGTACTTC. Encoded protein: CASSEGTTSYEQYF. The gene calls are TRBV18 and TRBJ2-7; 7 positions match TRBD2. CDR3 length: 14 amino acids. Germline trimming cut 6 bases from V and 1 base from J; bases unmatched to any gene: 6. Germline V gene lookup returns CDR1 KGHSH and CDR2 LQKENI.

In this sample, this clone turned up once. The gene calls are TRBV5-1 and TRBJ2-3; 16 bases agree with TRBD2. The V gene's germline CDR1 is SGHRS and CDR2 YFSETQ. This CDR3 has 19 residues. The J segment lost 4 bases and the V segment lost 2 bases, leaving 10 bases of the junction unmatched. CDR3 loop: CASSFQSGTSGRGPDTQYF. CDR3 sequence (DNA): TGCGCCAGCAGCTTTCAATCCGGGACTAGCGGGAGGGGTCCAGATACGCAGTATTTT.

The V and J genes are TRBV5-6 and TRBJ1-5, with 8 bases fitting TRBD1. V was pared by 0 bases and J by 5 bases, with 7 bases of the junction left unmatched. This CDR3 is built from 16 residues. Germline V lookup: CDR1 SGHDT, CDR2 YYEEEE. CDR3 in amino acids: CASSLGPRGRDQPQHF. The DNA for the CDR3 is TGTGCCAGCAGCTTGGGGCCCAGGGGGCGCGATCAGCCCCAGCATTTT.

The chain couples TRBV6-5 to TRBJ2-2; a possible D gene is TRBD1 (6 bases). CDR3 length equals 15 residues. CDR1 and CDR2 from the germline V gene are MNHEY and SVGAGI. Trimming took off 6 bases at V and 2 bases at J, with 13 bases between the two ends. This chain's CDR3 is CASRNMDRNTGELFF. Written as DNA, the CDR3 is TGTGCCAGCAGAAATATGGACAGAAACACCGGGGAGCTGTTTTTT.

The chain employs TRBV7-2 and TRBJ1-5, with D unresolved. CDR1 is SGHTA, CDR2 FQGNSA, per germline. Trimming took off 3 bases at V and 2 bases at J, with 5 bases between the two ends. The CDR3 has 13 amino acids. This CDR3 reads CASSFEGNQPQHF. CDR3 bases: TGTGCCAGCAGCTTTGAGGGCAATCAGCCCCAGCATTTT.

This chain uses TRBV4-1 with TRBJ2-7; D may be TRBD1 (5 bases). Looked up from germline, CDR1 is MGHRA and CDR2 is YSYEKL. The CDR3 totals 13 residues. V lost 2 bases to trimming and J lost 6 bases, with 11 bases between them. For the CDR3, the DNA is TGCGCCAGCAGCCAACCTACTCAGGGCGAGCAGTACTTC. It translates to CASSQPTQGEQYF.

The V and J genes are TRBV11-2 and TRBJ2-5; D is unresolved. CDR1 SGHAT and CDR2 FQNNGV come from the germline V gene. The CDR3 length is 14 residues. V was cut by 5 bases and J by 2 bases, with 12 bases left in between. This CDR3 reads CASSPSTHQETQYF. Here the CDR3 DNA reads TGTGCCAGCAGCCCCTCGACACATCAAGAGACCCAGTACTTC.

This clone came up once. This chain connects TRBV5-1 to TRBJ2-7; 12 bases agree with TRBD2. Germline lookup yields CDR1 SGHRS and CDR2 YFSETQ. The CDR3 totals 18 residues. V trimming: 1 base; J trimming: 3 bases; junction bases outside the gene matches: 11. CDR3 DNA sequence: TGCGCCAGCAGCTTGTCCGGTCTAGCGGGAGGGCCCAACTACGAGCAGTACTTC. It encodes CASSLSGLAGGPNYEQYF.

This sequence joins TRBV19 and TRBJ2-4; a possible D gene is TRBD2 (6 bases). Between the trimmed V and J ends, which lost 5 bases and 1 base, there was a span of 18 bases. CDR1 and CDR2 from the germline V gene are LNHDA and SQIVND (reference sequence). CDR3 length: 17 amino acids. The CDR3 region is CASSGGLGSWAKNIQYF. CDR3 DNA sequence: TGTGCCAGTAGTGGGGGGTTAGGGAGTTGGGCCAAAAACATTCAGTACTTC.

V and J are TRBV7-2 and TRBJ2-7, with TRBD2 matching 13 bases. CDR1 and CDR2 from the germline V gene are SGHTA and FQGNSA. The trim removed 2 bases at V and 0 bases at J, leaving 4 bases unmatched. CDR3 size: 17 residues. CDR3 protein: CASSLPRLAGGSYEQYF. CDR3 in DNA: TGTGCCAGCAGCTTACCCCGACTAGCGGGAGGCTCCTACGAGCAGTACTTC. Based on the CDR3 plus reference TRBV7-2 and TRBJ2-7, the full variable domain is GAGVSQSPSNKVTEKGKDVELRCDPISGHTALYWYRQSLGQGLEFLIYFQGNSAPDKSGLPSDRFSAERTGGSVSTLTIQRTQQEDSAVYLCASSLPRLAGGSYEQYFGPGTRLTVT.

The chain couples TRBV6-1 to TRBJ1-5; D is unclear. Trimming took 6 bases from V and 2 from J, leaving 14 bases between them. Germline loops: CDR1 MNHNS, CDR2 SASEGT. The CDR3 has 15 amino acids. CDR3 amino acids: CASSPAGGGNQPQHF. The CDR3 region has the DNA TGTGCCAGCAGCCCCGCGGGTGGTGGCAATCAGCCCCAGCATTTT.

V is TRBV7-3 and J is TRBJ2-5; the match to TRBD1 covers 10 bases. Unmatched junction bases numbered 3, after V lost 1 base and J lost 1 base. Germline CDR1 reads SGHTA; CDR2 reads FQGTGA. This CDR3 spans 16 amino acids. The CDR3 is CASSLRTGGTQETQYF. CDR3 in DNA: TGTGCCAGCAGCTTAAGGACAGGGGGGACCCAAGAGACCCAGTACTTC.

V usage is TRBV5-1 and J usage is TRBJ1-2; 8 bases match TRBD1. Losses at the gene ends were 0 bases for V and 5 bases for J; bases not matched to a gene: 6. The CDR3 covers 15 residues. Germline V lookup: CDR1 SGHRS, CDR2 YFSETQ. The CDR3 bases are TGCGCCAGCAGCTTGGCCACGACAGGGGATTATGGCTACACCTTC. Amino acids: CASSLATTGDYGYTF.

J is TRBJ2-7 and V is TRBV2; 7 bases fit TRBD1. Unmatched junction bases numbered 13, after V lost 10 bases and J lost 4 bases. This CDR3 contains 14 residues. The germline gives CDR1 SNHLY, CDR2 FYNNEI. CDR3 sequence: CAINRGLSLYEQYF. The DNA for the CDR3 is TGTGCCATCAACAGGGGCCTATCCTTGTACGAGCAGTACTTC.

This chain uses TRBV6-1 with TRBJ1-4; possible D gene TRBD1, 5 bases. The CDR3 covers 16 residues. V shed 3 bases and J shed 7 bases, with 18 bases lying between them. Germline-derived CDR1 and CDR2 are MNHNS and SASEGT. The CDR3 bases are TGTGCCAGCAGTGAGGGATCAGTCGGACAAATTGAAAAACTGTTTTTT. Protein: CASSEGSVGQIEKLFF.

Here the CDR3 DNA reads TGTGCCAGCAGCCCCGGAGTGGATGAGCAGTACTTC. Protein product: CASSPGVDEQYF. The chain recombines TRBV11-3 with TRBJ2-7; D gene uncertain. The V end lost 5 bases, the J end lost 7 bases, and 12 bases lay between the germline ends. The germline gives CDR1 SGHNT, CDR2 YENEEA. The CDR3 spans 12 residues. The full variable domain, in which reference TRBV11-3 and TRBJ2-7 provide the parts outside the CDR3, is EAGVVQSPRYKIIEKKQPVAFWCNPISGHNTLYWYLQNLGQGPELLIRYENEEAVDDSQLPKDRFSAERLKGVDSTLKIQPAELGDSAVYLCASSPGVDEQYFGPGTRLTVT.

This chain uses TRBV11-2 with TRBJ1-1; the D gene is possibly TRBD1 (6 bases). V dropped 5 bases and J dropped 1 base, with 8 bases sitting between them. CDR3 length equals 13 residues. The V gene's germline CDR1 is SGHAT and CDR2 FQNNGV. CDR3 loop: CASSQDRNTEAFF. Here the CDR3 DNA reads TGTGCCAGCAGCCAGGACAGGAACACTGAAGCTTTCTTT.

The chain uses TRBV6-5 and TRBJ2-2; 7 nucleotides line up with TRBD2. V trimming: 5 bases; J trimming: 4 bases; junction bases outside the gene matches: 7. Germline-derived CDR1 and CDR2 are MNHEY and SVGAGI. The CDR3 sequence is 15 residues long. The CDR3 coding sequence is TGTGCCAGCAGTAGAACCGGGACTATCACCGGGGAGCTGTTTTTT. It is translated as CASSRTGTITGELFF.

The chain uses TRBV28 and TRBJ1-1; 8 bases agree with TRBD1. The CDR3 loop spans 17 amino acids. The germline V gene has CDR1 MDHEN and CDR2 SYDVKM. J gave up 4 bases and V 6 bases, and 16 bases lay outside the gene matches. This CDR3 is CASRGGGTGAGGTEAFF. CDR3 coding DNA: TGTGCCAGCAGGGGTGGCGGGACAGGTGCTGGGGGCACTGAAGCTTTCTTT. Complete variable domain (other parts from reference TRBV28 and TRBJ1-1): DVKVTQSSRYLVKRTGEKVFLECVQDMDHENMFWYRQDPGLGLRLIYFSYDVKMKEKGDIPEGYSVSREKKERFSLILESASTNQTSMYLCASRGGGTGAGGTEAFFGQGTRLTVV.

The chain employs TRBV19 and TRBJ1-5; TRBD1 aligns across 10 bases. Germline-derived CDR1 and CDR2 are LNHDA and SQIVND (reference sequence). The V and J ends lost 4 bases and 6 bases, in that order; junction bases with no gene match: 12. The CDR3 covers 17 residues. The CDR3 DNA follows: TGTGCCAGTAGTACCACCCCTGACAGGGGGCAAGGTCAGCCCCAGCATTTT. This sequence encodes CASSTTPDRGQGQPQHF.

Notes on this clone: This same CDR3 is encoded by further DNA sequences in the sample. J is TRBJ2-7 and V is TRBV6-5, with D possibly matching TRBD2 (5 bases). The V gene's germline CDR1 is MNHEY and CDR2 SVGAGI. V lost 4 bases, J lost 0 bases, and 13 bases lay in between. This CDR3 contains 15 residues. For the CDR3, the DNA is TGTGCCAGCAGTTCGGGGAACAGTCCCTCCTACGAGCAGTACTTC. Protein: CASSSGNSPSYEQYF.

The chain uses TRBV6-5 and TRBJ1-2; TRBD1 matches at 10 bases. The germline V gene has CDR1 MNHEY and CDR2 SVGAGI. This CDR3 region has 13 residues. V gave up 6 bases and J gave up 10 bases; unmatched junction bases: 8. The CDR3 is CASSHRQGANYTF. CDR3 DNA: TGTGCCAGCAGCCACCGACAGGGGGCAAACTACACCTTC.

This clone was detected once. This chain joins TRBV5-6 and TRBJ1-2, with D unresolved. The CDR3 sequence is 13 residues long. Germline V gene lookup returns CDR1 SGHDT and CDR2 YYEEEE. V was pared by 0 bases and J by 7 bases, with 10 bases between. CDR3 bases: TGTGCCAGCAGCTTGGCCAAAGGCGGTGGCTACACCTTC. Translating gives CASSLAKGGGYTF.

The chain is built from TRBV28 and TRBJ2-5; TRBD2 aligns across 8 bases. The V gene end was trimmed by 2 bases and the J gene end by 0 bases; junction bases not matched to a gene: 8. In germline, CDR1 is MDHEN, CDR2 SYDVKM. The length of the CDR3 is 17 residues. This CDR3 is CASSLRGRGAYQETQYF. The CDR3 nucleotides read TGTGCCAGCAGTTTACGAGGGCGGGGGGCCTACCAAGAGACCCAGTACTTC.

V usage is TRBV5-4 and J usage is TRBJ2-7, with 7 bases lining up with TRBD1. This CDR3 is 14 amino acids long. Germline lookup yields CDR1 SGHNT and CDR2 YYREEE (reference sequence). The junction had 8 bases not matched to a gene; V was cut back by 5 bases and J by 3 bases. The CDR3 DNA sequence: TGTGCCAGCAGTTCAGGGGGAAATGGCTACGAGCAGTACTTC. Its protein is CASSSGGNGYEQYF.

Only one count was recorded for this clone. This chain links TRBV14 with TRBJ2-7; 7 bases are shared with TRBD1. The germline CDR1 and CDR2 sequences are SGHDN and FVKESK. This CDR3 has 16 amino acids. V lost 3 bases, J lost 3 bases, and 11 bases stayed unmatched. The CDR3 nucleotides are TGTGCCAGCAGCCATCTTGAAAAGACAGGGTTCTACGAGCAGTACTTC. It encodes CASSHLEKTGFYEQYF.

The chain links TRBV10-3 to TRBJ1-1; TRBD1 agrees at 9 bases. The length of the CDR3 is 15 residues. Germline assignment: CDR1 ENHRY and CDR2 SYGVKD. Germline trimming cut 6 bases from V and 5 bases from J; bases unmatched to any gene: 10. Written as DNA, the CDR3 is TGTGCCATCAGCGATAAGGACAGGGGTGGGACTGAAGCTTTCTTT. Encoded protein: CAISDKDRGGTEAFF.

This clone is a singleton in its sample. The chain joins TRBV25-1 to TRBJ1-5; D might be TRBD1 (5 bases). This CDR3 is built from 12 residues. Trimming stripped 6 bases from V and 5 bases from J, with 8 bases between. In germline, CDR1 is MGHDK, CDR2 SYGVNS. The DNA for the CDR3 is TGTGCCAGCAGGGGGGGGGATCAGCCCCAGCATTTT. This gives the protein CASRGGDQPQHF.

V and J are TRBV11-2 and TRBJ2-7; maybe TRBD1 (7 bases). The CDR3 length is 15 residues. In germline, CDR1 is SGHAT, CDR2 FQNNGV. With 5 bases removed from V and 4 bases from J, the gap between germline ends came to 18 bases. CDR3 in DNA: TGTGCCAGCAGCACAGGCACAGGGGACTGGTACGAGCAGTACTTC. This translates into CASSTGTGDWYEQYF. The entire variable domain, with the rest obtained from reference TRBV11-2 and TRBJ2-7, is as follows: EAGVAQSPRYKIIEKRQSVAFWCNPISGHATLYWYQQILGQGPKLLIQFQNNGVVDDSQLPKDRFSAERLKGVDSTLKIQPAKLEDSAVYLCASSTGTGDWYEQYFGPGTRLTVT.

The rearrangement uses TRBV28 and TRBJ1-1; D not certain. CDR3 length: 14 amino acids. Deletions cut 4 bases from V and 0 bases from J, with 9 bases between. Germline lookup yields CDR1 MDHEN and CDR2 SYDVKM. The CDR3 reads CASSSVQMNTEAFF. For the CDR3, the DNA is TGTGCCAGCAGTTCCGTCCAGATGAACACTGAAGCTTTCTTT.